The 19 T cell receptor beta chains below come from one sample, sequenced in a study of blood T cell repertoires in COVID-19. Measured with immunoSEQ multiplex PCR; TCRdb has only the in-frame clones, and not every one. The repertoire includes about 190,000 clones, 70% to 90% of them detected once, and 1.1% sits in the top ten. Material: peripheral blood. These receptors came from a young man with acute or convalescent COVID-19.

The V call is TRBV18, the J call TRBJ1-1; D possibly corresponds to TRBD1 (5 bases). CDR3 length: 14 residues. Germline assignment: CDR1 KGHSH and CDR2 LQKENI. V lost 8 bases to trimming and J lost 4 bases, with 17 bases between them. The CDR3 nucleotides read TGTGCCAGCCAAAGAGTACAGGACGGCACTGAAGCTTTCTTT. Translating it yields CASQRVQDGTEAFF.

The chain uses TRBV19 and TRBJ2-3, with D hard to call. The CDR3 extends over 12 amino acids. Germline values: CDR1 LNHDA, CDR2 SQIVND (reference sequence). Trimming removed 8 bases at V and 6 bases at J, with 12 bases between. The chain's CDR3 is CASSSLQDTQYF. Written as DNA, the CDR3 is TGTGCCAGTTCCTCCTTACAGGATACGCAGTATTTT. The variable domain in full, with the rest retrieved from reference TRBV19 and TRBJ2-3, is DGGITQSPKYLFRKEGQNVTLSCEQNLNHDAMYWYRQDPGQGLRLIYYSQIVNDFQKGDIAEGYSVSREKKESFPLTVTSAQKNPTAFYLCASSSLQDTQYFGPGTRLTVL.

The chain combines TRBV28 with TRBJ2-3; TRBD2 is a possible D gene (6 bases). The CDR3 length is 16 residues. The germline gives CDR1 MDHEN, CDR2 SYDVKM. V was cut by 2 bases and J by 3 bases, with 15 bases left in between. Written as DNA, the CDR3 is TGTGCCAGCAGTTTAGGTCAGCTAGCGAGGACAGATACGCAGTATTTT. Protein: CASSLGQLARTDTQYF. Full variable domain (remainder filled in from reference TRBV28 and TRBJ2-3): DVKVTQSSRYLVKRTGEKVFLECVQDMDHENMFWYRQDPGLGLRLIYFSYDVKMKEKGDIPEGYSVSREKKERFSLILESASTNQTSMYLCASSLGQLARTDTQYFGPGTRLTVL.

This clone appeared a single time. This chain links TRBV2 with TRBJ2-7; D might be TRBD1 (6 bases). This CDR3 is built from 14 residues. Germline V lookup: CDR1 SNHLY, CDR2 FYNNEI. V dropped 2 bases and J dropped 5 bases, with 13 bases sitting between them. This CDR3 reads CASSERGRGDEQYF. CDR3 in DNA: TGTGCCAGCAGTGAAAGGGGCAGGGGAGACGAGCAGTACTTC. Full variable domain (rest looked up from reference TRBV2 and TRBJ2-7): EPEVTQTPSHQVTQMGQEVILRCVPISNHLYFYWYRQILGQKVEFLVSFYNNEISEKSEIFDDQFSVERPDGSNFTLKIRSTKLEDSAMYFCASSERGRGDEQYFGPGTRLTVT.

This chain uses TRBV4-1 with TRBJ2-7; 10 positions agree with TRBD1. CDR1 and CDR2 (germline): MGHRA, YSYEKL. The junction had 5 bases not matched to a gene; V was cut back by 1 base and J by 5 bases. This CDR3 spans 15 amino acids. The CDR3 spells CASSQGQGARDEQYF. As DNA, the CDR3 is TGCGCCAGCAGCCAAGGACAGGGGGCGCGGGACGAGCAGTACTTC.

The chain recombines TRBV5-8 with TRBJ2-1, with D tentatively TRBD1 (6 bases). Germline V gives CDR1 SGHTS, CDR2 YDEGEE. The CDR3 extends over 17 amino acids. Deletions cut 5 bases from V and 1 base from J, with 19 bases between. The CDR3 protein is CASRTFWGQGSYNEQFF. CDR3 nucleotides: TGTGCCAGCAGGACCTTCTGGGGGCAGGGGTCCTACAATGAGCAGTTCTTC. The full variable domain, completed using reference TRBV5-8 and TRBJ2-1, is EAGVTQSPTHLIKTRGQQATLRCSPISGHTSVYWYQQALGLGLQFLLWYDEGEERNRGNFPPRFSGRQFPNYSSELNVNALELEDSALYLCASRTFWGQGSYNEQFFGPGTRLTVL.

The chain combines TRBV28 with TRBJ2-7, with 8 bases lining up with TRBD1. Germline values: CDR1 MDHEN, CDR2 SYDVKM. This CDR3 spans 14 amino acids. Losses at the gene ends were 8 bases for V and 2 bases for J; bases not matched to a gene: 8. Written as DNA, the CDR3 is TGTGCCAGCGGAGTTGGACAGGGCGCCTACGAGCAGTACTTC. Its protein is CASGVGQGAYEQYF.

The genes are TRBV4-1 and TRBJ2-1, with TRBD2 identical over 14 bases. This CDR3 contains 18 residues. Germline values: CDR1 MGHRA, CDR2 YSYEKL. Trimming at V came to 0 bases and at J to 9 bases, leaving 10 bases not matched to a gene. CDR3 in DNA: TGCGCCAGCAGCCAAGAATTAGGACTAGCGGGAGGTTTCATTGAGCAGTTCTTC. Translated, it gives CASSQELGLAGGFIEQFF.

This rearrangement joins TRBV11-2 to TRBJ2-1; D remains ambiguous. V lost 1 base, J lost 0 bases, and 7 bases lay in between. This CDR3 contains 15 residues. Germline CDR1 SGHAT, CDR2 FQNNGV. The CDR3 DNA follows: TGTGCCAGCAGCTTAGTTCTAACCTCCTACAATGAGCAGTTCTTC. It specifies CASSLVLTSYNEQFF.

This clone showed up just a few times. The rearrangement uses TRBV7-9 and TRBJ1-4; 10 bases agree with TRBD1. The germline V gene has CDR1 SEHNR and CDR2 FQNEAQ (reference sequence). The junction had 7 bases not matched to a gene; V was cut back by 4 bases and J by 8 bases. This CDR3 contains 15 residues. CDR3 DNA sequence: TGTGCCAGCAGCTCCGGGGGACAGGGGAGAGAAAAACTGTTTTTT. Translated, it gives CASSSGGQGREKLFF.

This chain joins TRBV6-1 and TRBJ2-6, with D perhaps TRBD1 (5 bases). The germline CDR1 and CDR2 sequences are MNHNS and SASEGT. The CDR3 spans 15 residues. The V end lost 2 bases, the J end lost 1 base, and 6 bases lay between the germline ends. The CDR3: CASSEQGSGANVLTF. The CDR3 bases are TGTGCCAGCAGTGAACAGGGATCTGGGGCCAACGTCCTGACTTTC.

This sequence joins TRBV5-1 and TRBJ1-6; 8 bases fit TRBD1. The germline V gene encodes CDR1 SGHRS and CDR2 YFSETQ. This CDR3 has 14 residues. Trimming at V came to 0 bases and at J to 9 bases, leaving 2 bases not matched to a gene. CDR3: CASSLGQGISPLHF. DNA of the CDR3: TGCGCCAGCAGCTTGGGACAGGGGATTTCACCCCTCCACTTT.

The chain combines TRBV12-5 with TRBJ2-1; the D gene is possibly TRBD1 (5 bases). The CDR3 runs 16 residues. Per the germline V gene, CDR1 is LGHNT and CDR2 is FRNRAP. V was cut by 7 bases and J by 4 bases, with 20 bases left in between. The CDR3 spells CASAPLGVSVYNEQFF. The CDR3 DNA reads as TGTGCTAGTGCCCCCTTAGGGGTCAGTGTTTACAATGAGCAGTTCTTC.

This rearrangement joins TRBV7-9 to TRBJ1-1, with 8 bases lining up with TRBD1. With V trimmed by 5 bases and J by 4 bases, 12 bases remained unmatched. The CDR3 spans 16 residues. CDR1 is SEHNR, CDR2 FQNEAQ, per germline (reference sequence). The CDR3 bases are TGTGCCAGCAGCAACCGACAGGGGAATAGATTCACTGAAGCTTTCTTT. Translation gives CASSNRQGNRFTEAFF.

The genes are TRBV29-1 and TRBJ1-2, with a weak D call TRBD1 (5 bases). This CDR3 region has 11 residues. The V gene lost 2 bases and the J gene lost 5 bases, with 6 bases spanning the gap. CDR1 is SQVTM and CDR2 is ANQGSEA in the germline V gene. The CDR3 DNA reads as TGCAGCGTTGAACAGGGATATGGCTACACCTTC. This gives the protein CSVEQGYGYTF.

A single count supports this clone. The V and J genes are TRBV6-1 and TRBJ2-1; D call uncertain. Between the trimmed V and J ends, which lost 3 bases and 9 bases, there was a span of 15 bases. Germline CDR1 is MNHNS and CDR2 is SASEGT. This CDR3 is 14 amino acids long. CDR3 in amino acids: CASSEGSGVREQFF. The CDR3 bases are TGTGCCAGCAGTGAGGGCTCCGGCGTTCGTGAGCAGTTCTTC.

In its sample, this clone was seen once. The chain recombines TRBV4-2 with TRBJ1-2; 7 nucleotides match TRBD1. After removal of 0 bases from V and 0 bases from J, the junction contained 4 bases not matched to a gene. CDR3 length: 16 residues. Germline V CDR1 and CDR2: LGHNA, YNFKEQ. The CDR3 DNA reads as TGTGCCAGCAGCCAAGATAAAGGGGGCGCTAACTATGGCTACACCTTC. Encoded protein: CASSQDKGGANYGYTF.

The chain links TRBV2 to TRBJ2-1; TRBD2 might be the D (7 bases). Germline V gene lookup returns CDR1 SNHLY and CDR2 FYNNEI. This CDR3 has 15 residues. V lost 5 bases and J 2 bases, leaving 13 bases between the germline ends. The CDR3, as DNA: TGTGCCAGCAGTATAGGGCGGGGGCCCTACAATGAGCAGTTCTTC. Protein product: CASSIGRGPYNEQFF. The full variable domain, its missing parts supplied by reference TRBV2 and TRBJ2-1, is EPEVTQTPSHQVTQMGQEVILRCVPISNHLYFYWYRQILGQKVEFLVSFYNNEISEKSEIFDDQFSVERPDGSNFTLKIRSTKLEDSAMYFCASSIGRGPYNEQFFGPGTRLTVL.

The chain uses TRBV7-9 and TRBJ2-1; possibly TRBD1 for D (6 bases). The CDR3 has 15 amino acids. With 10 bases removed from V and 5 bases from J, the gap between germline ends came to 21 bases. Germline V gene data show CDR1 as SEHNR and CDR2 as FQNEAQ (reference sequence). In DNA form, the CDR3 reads TGTGCCACGCTCCTCGGGGACATGAACAACAATGAGCAGTTCTTC. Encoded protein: CATLLGDMNNNEQFF.